This T cell receptor (beta chain) was captured by sequencing in a study of T cell responses to AZD1222 COVID-19 vaccine. The protocol was immunoSEQ multiplex PCR, while the TCRdb copy is restricted to in-frame clones and leaves out a portion. The sample lists 100,000 to 150,000 clones; 90% were seen once. The germline gives CDR1 KGHDR, CDR2 SFDVKD. Trimming took 1 base from V and 2 from J; bases not matched to a gene: 5. This CDR3 is 17 amino acids long. Overall study results and limits: A rise in Spike-specific TCR breadth and depth followed two AZD1222 doses. The sample set comprised mostly white British donors with more females, and clonal diversity was possibly underestimated. It was only after the peak T cell response that any repertoires were sampled.

As to this clone: Its antigen is unknown.

The rearrangement uses TRBV24-1 and TRBJ2-2; TRBD2 matches at 8 bases. The sequencing here drew on peripheral blood, taken on day 0 of AZD1222 vaccination. The TCR sequence derives from an adult in good health. CDR3 in DNA: TGTGCCACCAGTGATTTTAGCGGGGCCCTAAACACCGGGGAGCTGTTTTTT. It encodes CATSDFSGALNTGELFF.